A single sample gave rise to the 20 T cell receptor beta chains below, sequenced in a study of spatial heterogeneity in lung cancer. TCRdb re-called the 5' RACE reads with MiXCR, one entry per CDR3 protein. The table includes fewer than 9,000 distinct CDR3 sequences, 7% to 10% detected once. Sample time point: sample taken at primary tumor resection. Whole RNA obtained from tumor, nontumor lung or frozen PBMC underwent sequencing without sorting. The sample consisted of PBMCs, taken at surgery. These receptors came from a female donor with early-stage non-small cell lung cancer.

By share of the sample, this clonotype is medium-sized. The chain recombines TRBV11-2 with TRBJ2-3; D possibly corresponds to TRBD1 (6 bases). Germline CDR1 is SGHAT and CDR2 is FQNNGV. The CDR3 is 14 amino acids. V was pared by 1 base and J by 5 bases, with 10 bases between. CDR3 sequence: CASSLGQGKDTQYF. CDR3 DNA sequence: TGTGCCAGCAGCTTAGGGCAGGGGAAAGATACGCAGTATTTT.

For the CDR3, the DNA is TGTGCCAGCAGCTTCGGGACCCAAGAGACCCAGTACTTC. This translates into CASSFGTQETQYF. The chain carries TRBV7-3 and TRBJ2-5; TRBD1 or TRBD2 may be the D gene (5 bases each). CDR3 size: 13 residues. V lost 3 bases, J lost 1 base, and 6 bases lay in between. In germline, CDR1 is SGHTA, CDR2 FQGTGA.

Turning to this clonotype: This clone may be a read error of a much larger clone one base away. The CDR3 ends on some other residue instead of the conserved phenylalanine or tryptophan, so this is likely a read error. The chain is built from TRBV29-1 and TRBJ1-1, with D possibly being TRBD1 (6 bases). There are 12 residues in the CDR3. The V and J ends lost 7 bases and 3 bases respectively, with 12 bases between them. Germline V gene sequence: CDR1 SQVTM, CDR2 ANQGSEA. CDR3 protein: CSAYHRDTEAFL. The CDR3 DNA is TGCAGCGCCTACCACAGGGACACTGAAGCTTTCCTT.

By sample share, this clonotype is medium-sized. This chain links TRBV10-3 with TRBJ1-1; possible D gene TRBD1, 6 bases. The CDR3 is made up of 17 amino acids. Trimming shortened V by 0 bases and J by 11 bases, and 25 bases separated the two germline ends. Germline CDR1 ENHRY, CDR2 SYGVKD. This CDR3 is CAISESTRRTDQLEAFF. DNA of the CDR3: TGTGCCATCAGTGAGTCAACCCGTAGGACAGATCAACTCGAGGCTTTCTTT.

Ten or more counts support this clonotype. The chain combines TRBV5-1 with TRBJ1-4, with D tentatively TRBD1 (5 bases). Trimming left V 0 bases short and J 5 bases short, with 8 bases between. The CDR3 has 14 amino acids. CDR1 SGHRS and CDR2 YFSETQ come from the germline V gene. Written as DNA, the CDR3 is TGCGCCAGCAGCTTGGTGGCAGGGAATGAAAAACTGTTTTTT. Amino acid sequence: CASSLVAGNEKLFF.

This clonotype was counted at least ten times. The chain carries TRBV4-2 and TRBJ2-1; the D gene is possibly TRBD2 (6 bases). Germline V gene sequence: CDR1 LGHNA, CDR2 YNFKEQ. Trimming left V 0 bases short and J 4 bases short, with 13 bases between. The CDR3 covers 16 residues. CDR3 amino acids: CASSQDGGTYYNEQFF. CDR3 DNA sequence: TGTGCCAGCAGCCAAGATGGGGGGACGTATTACAATGAGCAGTTCTTC.

A few counts support this clonotype. The J gene is TRBJ1-2, the V gene TRBV20-1; weak D call: TRBD1 (5 bases). Germline-derived CDR1 and CDR2 are DFQATT and SNEGSKA (reference sequence). V lost 5 bases and J 3 bases, leaving 19 bases between the germline ends. The CDR3 contains 15 residues. The CDR3 coding sequence is TGCAGTGCTGAACAGGCACTGACAAACCACTATGGCTACACCTTC. Protein product: CSAEQALTNHYGYTF.

This clonotype was counted only a few times. The chain couples TRBV12-3 or TRBV12-4 to TRBJ2-3; D call uncertain. Trimming removed 5 bases from V and 11 bases from J, with 14 bases in between. The CDR3 has 12 residues. The CDR3 region is CASSLGPFGQYF. The CDR3 DNA is TGTGCCAGCAGTCTAGGACCTTTCGGGCAGTATTTT.

This clonotype was seen repeatedly, ten times or more. V usage is TRBV7-2 and J usage is TRBJ2-3; TRBD2 agrees at 7 bases. This CDR3 contains 14 residues. Looked up from germline, CDR1 is SGHTA and CDR2 is FQGNSA. The junction had 9 bases not matched to a gene; V was cut back by 2 bases and J by 10 bases. In DNA, the CDR3 is TGTGCCAGCAGCTTACTATCGGGAAGCGGGGCGCAGTATTTT. As protein: CASSLLSGSGAQYF.

This clonotype was observed many times. V is TRBV12-3 or TRBV12-4 and J is TRBJ1-5; D gene unclear. The CDR3 totals 13 residues. V lost 3 bases, J lost 5 bases, and 8 bases lay in between. The CDR3 reads CASSFAIDQPQHF. Written as DNA, the CDR3 is TGTGCCAGCAGTTTTGCGATCGATCAGCCCCAGCATTTT.

This clonotype has at least ten counts. The gene calls are TRBV7-2 and TRBJ2-1; 9 nucleotides match TRBD2. From germline, CDR1 is SGHTA and CDR2 FQGNSA. V lost 7 bases, J lost 6 bases, and 13 bases stayed unmatched. This CDR3 spans 16 amino acids. The CDR3 DNA is TGTGCCAGCACACAATCCCTAGCGGGACTCACCAATGAGCAGTTCTTC. Protein: CASTQSLAGLTNEQFF.

The table lists this clonotype with many counts. V is TRBV14 and J is TRBJ2-5; no firm D call. The CDR3 runs to 12 residues. V lost 0 bases to trimming and J lost 6 bases, with 5 bases between them. Germline CDR1 SGHDN, CDR2 FVKESK. The CDR3 region has the DNA TGTGCCAGCAGCCAAGATCGGAAGACCCAGTACTTC. This sequence encodes CASSQDRKTQYF.

This clonotype is medium-sized in the sample. The chain combines TRBV29-1 with TRBJ2-7; a possible D gene is TRBD1 (6 bases). The CDR3 totals 12 residues. Germline V gives CDR1 SQVTM, CDR2 ANQGSEA. V was shortened by 6 bases and J by 2 bases, with 11 bases between the two germline ends. As DNA, the CDR3 is TGCAGCGTCGCGGCAGGGGCCTACGAGCAGTACTTC. This encodes CSVAAGAYEQYF.

This clonotype was picked up a small number of times. The rearrangement links TRBV19 to TRBJ2-7; D gene uncertain. This CDR3 contains 13 residues. Germline V CDR1 and CDR2: LNHDA, SQIVND (reference sequence). V lost 6 bases to trimming and J lost 1 base, with 10 bases between them. The CDR3 DNA reads as TGTGCCAGTAGACCCGTGGGTTCCTACGAGCAGTACTTC. Encoded protein: CASRPVGSYEQYF.

CDR3 protein: CASSPNYEQFF. DNA for the CDR3: TGTGCCAGCAGTCCCAACTACGAGCAGTTCTTC. The chain recombines TRBV6-1 with TRBJ2-1; D gene uncertain. CDR3 length: 11 residues. CDR1 MNHNS and CDR2 SASEGT come from the germline V gene. Trimming took 5 bases from V and 10 from J, leaving 9 bases between them.

The gene calls are TRBV6-1 and TRBJ2-1, with 9 nucleotides matching TRBD2. The V gene end was trimmed by 4 bases and the J gene end by 7 bases; junction bases not matched to a gene: 17. This CDR3 is built from 18 residues. Germline-derived CDR1 and CDR2 are MNHNS and SASEGT. In DNA, the CDR3 is TGTGCCAGCAGTGGTAACAGCCTAGCGGGATCACCGGGTAATGAGCAGTTCTTC. This translates into CASSGNSLAGSPGNEQFF.

In its sample, this clonotype ranks as medium-sized. The J gene is TRBJ1-5, the V gene TRBV19; a possible D gene is TRBD1 (5 bases). V was shortened by 6 bases and J by 7 bases, with 7 bases between the two germline ends. CDR1 and CDR2 (germline): LNHDA, SQIVND (reference sequence). The CDR3 is 11 residues long. CDR3 sequence: CASSSGQPQHF. The CDR3, as DNA: TGTGCCAGTAGCTCAGGGCAGCCCCAGCATTTT.

This clonotype was seen repeatedly, ten times or more. The genes are TRBV9 and TRBJ2-1; D is possibly TRBD2 (5 bases). The germline V gene encodes CDR1 SGDLS and CDR2 YYNGEE. CDR3 length: 12 residues. V lost 5 bases and J 5 bases, leaving 8 bases between the germline ends. The CDR3 here is CASRTGNNEQFF. The DNA of the CDR3 is TGTGCCAGCAGGACGGGAAACAATGAGCAGTTCTTC.

This clonotype is medium-sized by share. This rearrangement joins TRBV9 to TRBJ2-2; D is unclear. The CDR3 contains 12 residues. The germline V and J ends were trimmed by 0 bases and 7 bases, with 4 bases remaining between them. In germline, CDR1 is SGDLS, CDR2 YYNGEE. CDR3 region: CASSVVNGELFF. CDR3 in DNA: TGTGCCAGCAGCGTAGTTAACGGGGAGCTGTTTTTT. Full variable domain (outside the CDR3, taken from reference TRBV9 and TRBJ2-2): DSGVTQTPKHLITATGQRVTLRCSPRSGDLSVYWYQQSLDQGLQFLIQYYNGEERAKGNILERFSAQQFPDLHSELNLSSLELGDSALYFCASSVVNGELFFGEGSRLTVL.

This clonotype was picked up a small number of times. V gene TRBV9 combines with J gene TRBJ2-1; TRBD2 aligns across 11 bases. Losses at the gene ends were 0 bases for V and 7 bases for J; bases not matched to a gene: 9. The CDR3 is 17 amino acids. Germline loops: CDR1 SGDLS, CDR2 YYNGEE. The CDR3 sequence: CASSVAASGRNYNEQFF. CDR3 nucleotide sequence: TGTGCCAGCAGCGTAGCCGCTAGCGGGAGGAATTATAATGAGCAGTTCTTC.